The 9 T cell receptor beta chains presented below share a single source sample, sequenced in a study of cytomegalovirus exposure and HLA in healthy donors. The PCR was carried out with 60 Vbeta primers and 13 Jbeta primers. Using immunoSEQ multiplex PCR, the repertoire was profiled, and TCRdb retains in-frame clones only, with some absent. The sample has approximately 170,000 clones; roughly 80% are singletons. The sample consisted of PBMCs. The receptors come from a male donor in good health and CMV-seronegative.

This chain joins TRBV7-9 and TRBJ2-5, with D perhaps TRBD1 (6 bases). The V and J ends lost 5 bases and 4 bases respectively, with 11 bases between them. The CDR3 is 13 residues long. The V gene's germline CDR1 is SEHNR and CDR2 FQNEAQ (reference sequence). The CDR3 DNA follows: TGTGCCAGCAGCCCGCCAGGGGTAGAGACCCAGTACTTC. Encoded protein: CASSPPGVETQYF.

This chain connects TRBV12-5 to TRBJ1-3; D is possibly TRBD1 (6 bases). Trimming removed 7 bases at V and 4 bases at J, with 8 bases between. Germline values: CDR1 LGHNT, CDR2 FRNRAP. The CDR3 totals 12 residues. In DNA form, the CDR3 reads TGTGCTAGTGCAGGGGTAGGAAACACCATATATTTT. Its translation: CASAGVGNTIYF.

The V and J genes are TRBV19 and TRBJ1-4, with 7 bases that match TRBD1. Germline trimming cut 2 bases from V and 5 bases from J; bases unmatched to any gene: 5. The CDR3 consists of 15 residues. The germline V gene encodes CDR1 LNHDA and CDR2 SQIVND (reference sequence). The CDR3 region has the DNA TGTGCCAGTAGTATATATGGACAGGCAAATGAAAAACTGTTTTTT. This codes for CASSIYGQANEKLFF.

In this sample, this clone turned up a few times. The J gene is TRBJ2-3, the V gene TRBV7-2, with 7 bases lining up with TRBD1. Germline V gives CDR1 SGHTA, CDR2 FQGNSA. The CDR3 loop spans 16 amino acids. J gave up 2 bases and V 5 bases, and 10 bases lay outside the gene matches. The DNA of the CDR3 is TGTGCCAGCAGCCCCCCCGGACAGGTGACCACAGATACGCAGTATTTT. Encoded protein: CASSPPGQVTTDTQYF.

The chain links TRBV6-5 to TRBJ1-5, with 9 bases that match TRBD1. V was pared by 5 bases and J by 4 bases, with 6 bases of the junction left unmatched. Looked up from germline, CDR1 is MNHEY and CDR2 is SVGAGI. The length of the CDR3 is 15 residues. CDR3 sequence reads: CASSQGTGRNQPQHF. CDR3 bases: TGTGCCAGCAGTCAAGGGACAGGGCGGAATCAGCCCCAGCATTTT.

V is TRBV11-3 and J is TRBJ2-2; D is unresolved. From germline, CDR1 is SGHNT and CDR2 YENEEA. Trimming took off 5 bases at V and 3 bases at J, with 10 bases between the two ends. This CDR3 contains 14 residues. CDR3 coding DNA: TGTGCCAGCAGCCCTCCCCTTTACACCGGGGAGCTGTTTTTT. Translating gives CASSPPLYTGELFF.

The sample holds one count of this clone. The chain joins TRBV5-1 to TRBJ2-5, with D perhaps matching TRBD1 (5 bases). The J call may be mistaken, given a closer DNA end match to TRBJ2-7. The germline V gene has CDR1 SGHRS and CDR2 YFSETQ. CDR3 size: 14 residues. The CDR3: CASSLGDRFYEQYF. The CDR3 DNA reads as TGCGCCAGCAGCTTGGGTGACAGATTCTACGAGCAGTACTTC.

CDR3 nucleotide sequence: TGCGCCAGCAGTTCCGATTGGGGGACAGGGGGCGATGGCTACACCTTC. Amino acid sequence: CASSSDWGTGGDGYTF. This chain joins TRBV5-1 and TRBJ1-2; 12 nucleotides line up with TRBD1. The CDR3 runs 16 residues. The junction had 11 bases not matched to a gene; V was cut back by 5 bases and J by 6 bases. Germline-derived CDR1 and CDR2 are SGHRS and YFSETQ.

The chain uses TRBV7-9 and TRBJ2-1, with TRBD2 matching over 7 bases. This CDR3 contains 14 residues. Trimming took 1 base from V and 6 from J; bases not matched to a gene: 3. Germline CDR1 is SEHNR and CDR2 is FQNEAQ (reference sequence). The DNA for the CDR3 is TGTGCCAGCAGCTTAGGGGGCGGGGGCAATGAGCAGTTCTTC. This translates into CASSLGGGGNEQFF.